This T cell receptor (beta chain) comes out of a study of T cells in Graves' hyperthyroidism and ophthalmopathy. Overall study results and limits: By a 13 V-J model, ophthalmopathy was set apart from stable hyperthyroidism. The model identified upcoming ophthalmopathy a median roughly 6 months ahead of onset.

Hyperthyroidism in the patients, aged 18 to 65, was newly diagnosed and under 2 months in duration. Uncontrolled infection, other autoimmune disease, pregnancy and lactation each barred patients from inclusion. RNA transcripts yielded amplified TCR beta CDR3 regions. Using the HTBI primer set, a first-round RT-PCR was run on the TCR CDR3. TCRdb re-called the multiplex PCR reads with MiXCR, one entry per CDR3 protein. In the table there are 380,000 or so distinct CDR3 sequences, about 14% of which are singletons. The CDR3 runs to 13 residues. Per germline, CDR1 DFQATT and CDR2 SNEGSKA (reference sequence). Trimming cost V 6 bases and J 7 bases, with 18 bases left between them. This clonotype has a handful of counts. Its antigen is not identified.

What was sequenced was blood. The source of this sequence is a woman aged 25-40 years with Graves' hyperthyroidism. The rearrangement joins TRBV20-1 to TRBJ1-2; D not resolved. CDR3 in amino acids: CSAPTLLPCGYTF. The CDR3, as DNA: TGCAGTGCGCCAACCCTCTTGCCCTGTGGCTACACCTTC.